This T cell receptor beta chain emerged from a study of memory CD4+ T cells and cytomegalovirus serostatus. Single viable CD3+CD4+CD8-CD45RO+ cells were sorted as the memory CD4+ T cells. The J segment lost 5 bases and the V segment lost 4 bases, leaving 5 bases of the junction unmatched. Germline V lookup: CDR1 MRHNA, CDR2 SNTAGT. The CDR3 contains 14 residues. Sequencing used immunoSEQ multiplex PCR; TCRdb keeps in-frame clones, though not all of them. The sample has tens of thousands of clones; 82% are singletons. The sample consisted of memory CD4+ T cells from blood. The clonotype comes from an adult in good health and CMV-seronegative. This sequence joins TRBV6-4 and TRBJ2-1, with TRBD2 matching over 7 bases. The CDR3 reads CASSGAGENNEQFF. In nucleotides, the CDR3 is TGTGCCAGCAGTGGTGCGGGGGAGAACAATGAGCAGTTCTTC.